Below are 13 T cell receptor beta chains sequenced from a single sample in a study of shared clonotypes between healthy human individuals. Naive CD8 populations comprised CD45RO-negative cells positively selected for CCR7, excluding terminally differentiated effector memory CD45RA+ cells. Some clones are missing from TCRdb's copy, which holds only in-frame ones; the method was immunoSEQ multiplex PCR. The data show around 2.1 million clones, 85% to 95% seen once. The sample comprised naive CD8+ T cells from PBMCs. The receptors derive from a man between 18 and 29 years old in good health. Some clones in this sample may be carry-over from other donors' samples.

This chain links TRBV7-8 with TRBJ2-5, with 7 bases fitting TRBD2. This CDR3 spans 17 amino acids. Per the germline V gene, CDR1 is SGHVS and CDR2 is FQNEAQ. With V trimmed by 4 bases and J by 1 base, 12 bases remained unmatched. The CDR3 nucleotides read TGTGCCAGCAGCTCGTCTATGATCGGGACTACCCAAGAGACCCAGTACTTC. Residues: CASSSSMIGTTQETQYF. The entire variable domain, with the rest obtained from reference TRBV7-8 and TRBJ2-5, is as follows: GAGVSQSPRYKVAKRGQDVALRCDPISGHVSLFWYQQALGQGPEFLTYFQNEAQLDKSGLPSDRFFAERPEGSVSTLKIQRTQQEDSAVYLCASSSSMIGTTQETQYFGPGTRLLVL.

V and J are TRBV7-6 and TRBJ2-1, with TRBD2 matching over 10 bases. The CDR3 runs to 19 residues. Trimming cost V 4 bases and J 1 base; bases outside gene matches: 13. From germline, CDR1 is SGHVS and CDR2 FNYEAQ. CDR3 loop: CASSSIRTSGRPSYNEQFF. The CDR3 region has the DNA TGTGCCAGCAGCTCAATTCGGACTAGCGGCCGACCATCCTACAATGAGCAGTTCTTC.

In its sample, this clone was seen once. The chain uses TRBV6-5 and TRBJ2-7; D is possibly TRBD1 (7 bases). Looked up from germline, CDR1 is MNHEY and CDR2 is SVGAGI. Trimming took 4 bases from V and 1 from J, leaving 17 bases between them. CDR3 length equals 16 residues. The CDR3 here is CASSLTRQGGSYEQYF. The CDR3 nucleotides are TGTGCCAGCAGTTTGACCCGACAGGGAGGATCCTACGAGCAGTACTTC.

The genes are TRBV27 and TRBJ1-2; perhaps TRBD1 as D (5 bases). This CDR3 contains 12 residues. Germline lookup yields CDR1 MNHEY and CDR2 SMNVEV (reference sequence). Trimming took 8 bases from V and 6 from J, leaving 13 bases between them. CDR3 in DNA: TGTGCCAGCGGACCGGGGGAAGATGGCTACACCTTC. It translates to CASGPGEDGYTF.

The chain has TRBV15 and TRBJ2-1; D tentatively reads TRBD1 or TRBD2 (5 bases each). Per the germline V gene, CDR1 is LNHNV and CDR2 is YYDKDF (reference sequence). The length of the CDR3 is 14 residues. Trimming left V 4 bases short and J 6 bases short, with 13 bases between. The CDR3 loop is CATSNRGFSNEQFF. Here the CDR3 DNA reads TGTGCCACCAGCAACCGGGGCTTCTCCAATGAGCAGTTCTTC.

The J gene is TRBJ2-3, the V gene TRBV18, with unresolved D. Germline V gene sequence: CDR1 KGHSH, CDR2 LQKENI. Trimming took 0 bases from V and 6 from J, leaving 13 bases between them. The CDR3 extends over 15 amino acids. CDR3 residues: CASSPPAAGSDTQYF. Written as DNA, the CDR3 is TGTGCCAGCTCACCACCAGCCGCCGGCAGCGATACGCAGTATTTT.

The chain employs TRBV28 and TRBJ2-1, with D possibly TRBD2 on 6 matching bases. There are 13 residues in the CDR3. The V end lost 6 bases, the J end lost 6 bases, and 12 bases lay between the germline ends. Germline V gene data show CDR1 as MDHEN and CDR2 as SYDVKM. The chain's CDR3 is CASSHLGGNEQFF. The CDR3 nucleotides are TGTGCCAGCAGCCATCTCGGGGGCAATGAGCAGTTCTTC.

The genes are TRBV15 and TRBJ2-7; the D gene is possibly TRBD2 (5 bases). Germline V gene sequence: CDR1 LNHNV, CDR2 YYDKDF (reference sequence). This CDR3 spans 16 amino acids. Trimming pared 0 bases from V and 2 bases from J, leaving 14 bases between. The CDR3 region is CATSREEPGKAYEQYF. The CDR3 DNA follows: TGTGCCACCAGCAGAGAAGAACCGGGGAAAGCCTACGAGCAGTACTTC.

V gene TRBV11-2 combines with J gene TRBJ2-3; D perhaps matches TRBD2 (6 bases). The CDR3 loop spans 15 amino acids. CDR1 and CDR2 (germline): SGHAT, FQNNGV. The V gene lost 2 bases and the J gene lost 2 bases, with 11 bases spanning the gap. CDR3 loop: CASSLTGDLTDTQYF. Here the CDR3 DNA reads TGTGCCAGCAGCTTAACGGGGGACCTCACAGATACGCAGTATTTT.

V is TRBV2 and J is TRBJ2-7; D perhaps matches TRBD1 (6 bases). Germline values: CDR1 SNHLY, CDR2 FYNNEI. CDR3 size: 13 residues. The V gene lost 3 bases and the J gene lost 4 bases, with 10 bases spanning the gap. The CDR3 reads CASSDGQQYEQYF. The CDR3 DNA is TGTGCCAGCAGTGACGGACAGCAGTACGAGCAGTACTTC.

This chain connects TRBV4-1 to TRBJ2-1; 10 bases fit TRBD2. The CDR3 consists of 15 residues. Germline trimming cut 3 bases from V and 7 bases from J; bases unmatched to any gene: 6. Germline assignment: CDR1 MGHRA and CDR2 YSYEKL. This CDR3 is CASSQSGRADNEQFF. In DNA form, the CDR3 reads TGCGCCAGCAGCCAGAGCGGGAGGGCCGATAATGAGCAGTTCTTC.

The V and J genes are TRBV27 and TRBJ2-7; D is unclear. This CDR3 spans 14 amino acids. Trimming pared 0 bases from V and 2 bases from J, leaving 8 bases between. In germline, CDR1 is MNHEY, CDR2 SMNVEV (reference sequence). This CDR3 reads CASSLSYSPYEQYF. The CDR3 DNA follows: TGTGCCAGCAGTTTATCGTACAGCCCCTACGAGCAGTACTTC.

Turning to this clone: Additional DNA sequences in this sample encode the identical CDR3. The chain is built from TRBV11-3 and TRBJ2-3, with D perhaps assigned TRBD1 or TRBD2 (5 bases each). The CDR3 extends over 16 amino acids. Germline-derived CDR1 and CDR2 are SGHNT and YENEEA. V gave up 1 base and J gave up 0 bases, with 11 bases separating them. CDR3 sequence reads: CASSLAGTSSTDTQYF. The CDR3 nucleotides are TGTGCCAGCAGCTTAGCCGGGACCTCTAGCACAGATACGCAGTATTTT.